What follows are 18 T cell receptor beta chains derived from one specimen sequenced in a study of OX40 agonist ivuxolimab in advanced cancers. This table comes from immunoSEQ multiplex PCR, and its TCRdb copy is limited to in-frame clones, with some not included. The profile shows about 35,000 clones, under 85% of them singletons. Specimen: CD4+ or CD8+ T cells sorted from blood, collected in a trial of the OX40 agonist ivuxolimab. The receptors were sampled from an adult with an advanced solid tumor such as melanoma, head and neck, liver or kidney cancer.

V is TRBV9 and J is TRBJ2-7, with 11 bases aligning to TRBD2. CDR1 SGDLS and CDR2 YYNGEE come from the germline V gene. The CDR3 contains 15 residues. The V segment lost 4 bases and the J segment 2 bases; nucleotides outside the gene matches: 5. The CDR3 DNA is TGTGCCAGCAGCCTAGAGGGACTAGCGGCCTACGAGCAGTACTTC. Amino acids: CASSLEGLAAYEQYF.

V gene TRBV15 combines with J gene TRBJ2-5, with a possible D match to TRBD2 (6 bases). Trimming shortened V by 1 base and J by 0 bases, and 9 bases separated the two germline ends. This CDR3 is 15 amino acids long. Germline assignment: CDR1 LNHNV and CDR2 YYDKDF (reference sequence). CDR3 region: CATSRGEVDQETQYF. The CDR3 region has the DNA TGTGCCACCAGCAGAGGGGAGGTGGACCAAGAGACCCAGTACTTC.

V usage is TRBV4-3 and J usage is TRBJ2-2; 8 bases align to TRBD2. The junction had 4 bases not matched to a gene; V was cut back by 0 bases and J by 4 bases. The CDR3 consists of 16 residues. CDR1 and CDR2 from the germline V gene are LGHNA and YSLEER. The CDR3 protein is CASSQDRGTSTGELFF. CDR3 bases: TGCGCCAGCAGCCAAGATCGGGGGACTAGCACCGGGGAGCTGTTTTTT.

By share, this clone counts as medium-sized. The J gene is TRBJ1-2, the V gene TRBV6-1; 8 nucleotides match TRBD1. Germline-derived CDR1 and CDR2 are MNHNS and SASEGT. The CDR3 is made up of 15 amino acids. Trimming cost V 5 bases and J 2 bases; bases outside gene matches: 7. CDR3 sequence reads: CASSSGTGINYGYTF. The CDR3 nucleotides read TGTGCCAGCAGTTCCGGGACAGGAATCAACTATGGCTACACCTTC.

V usage is TRBV9 and J usage is TRBJ2-7, with D uncertain. V gave up 3 bases and J gave up 6 bases, with 10 bases separating them. CDR1 is SGDLS and CDR2 is YYNGEE in the germline V gene. The CDR3 runs 12 residues. Here the CDR3 reads CASSGIRGEQYF. The DNA for the CDR3 is TGTGCCAGCAGCGGCATCCGCGGCGAGCAGTACTTC.

The chain uses TRBV18 and TRBJ1-4; 8 positions agree with TRBD1. V shed 3 bases and J 3 bases; nucleotides not matched to a gene: 12. The germline CDR1 and CDR2 sequences are KGHSH and LQKENI. CDR3 size: 18 residues. Here the CDR3 reads CASSPHPQGAQANEKLFF. The CDR3 region has the DNA TGTGCCAGCTCACCCCACCCCCAGGGGGCGCAAGCTAATGAAAAACTGTTTTTT. Using reference TRBV18 and TRBJ1-4 for the parts outside the CDR3, the full variable domain is NAGVMQNPRHLVRRRGQEARLRCSPMKGHSHVYWYRQLPEEGLKFMVYLQKENIIDESGMPKERFSAEFPKEGPSILRIQQVVRGDSAAYFCASSPHPQGAQANEKLFFGSGTQLSVL.

CDR3 nucleotides: TGTGCCAGCAGCCCTCCGACAGGACAAGCCTACGAGCAGTACTTC. Encoded protein: CASSPPTGQAYEQYF. The rearrangement links TRBV7-9 to TRBJ2-7, with D perhaps TRBD1 (6 bases). V dropped 5 bases and J dropped 2 bases, with 16 bases sitting between them. CDR3 size: 15 residues. Germline V lookup: CDR1 SEHNR, CDR2 FQNEAQ (reference sequence).

The chain combines TRBV6-5 with TRBJ2-7; D perhaps matches TRBD1 (6 bases). The CDR3 sequence is 13 residues long. With 0 bases removed from V and 6 bases from J, the gap between germline ends came to 9 bases. Per the germline V gene, CDR1 is MNHEY and CDR2 is SVGAGI. For the CDR3, the DNA is TGTGCCAGCAGTTACTCCGGCAGGGGCGAGCAGTACTTC. It encodes CASSYSGRGEQYF.

This sequence joins TRBV18 and TRBJ2-5, with TRBD2 identical over 11 bases. The germline CDR1 and CDR2 sequences are KGHSH and LQKENI. The CDR3 runs to 15 residues. V trimming: 4 bases; J trimming: 3 bases; junction bases outside the gene matches: 4. CDR3 in amino acids: CASSRLTSGEETQYF. The CDR3 DNA follows: TGTGCCAGCTCACGACTGACTAGCGGGGAAGAGACCCAGTACTTC. Full variable domain (remainder filled in from reference TRBV18 and TRBJ2-5): NAGVMQNPRHLVRRRGQEARLRCSPMKGHSHVYWYRQLPEEGLKFMVYLQKENIIDESGMPKERFSAEFPKEGPSILRIQQVVRGDSAAYFCASSRLTSGEETQYFGPGTRLLVL.

The V call is TRBV5-6, the J call TRBJ2-7, with D hard to call. V lost 1 base, J lost 2 bases, and 13 bases lay in between. CDR3 length: 15 residues. CDR1 SGHDT and CDR2 YYEEEE come from the germline V gene. The DNA of the CDR3 is TGTGCCAGCAGCTTGCTTCTGGAGAGCCCCTACGAGCAGTACTTC. Its protein is CASSLLLESPYEQYF.

V and J are TRBV27 and TRBJ2-2, with 8 bases lining up with TRBD2. There are 16 residues in the CDR3. The V and J ends lost 2 bases and 0 bases, in that order; junction bases with no gene match: 2. In germline, CDR1 is MNHEY, CDR2 SMNVEV (reference sequence). CDR3 residues: CASSLIAGPNTGELFF. DNA for the CDR3: TGTGCCAGCAGTTTAATAGCGGGGCCGAACACCGGGGAGCTGTTTTTT.

This chain joins TRBV7-9 and TRBJ2-6; unclear D gene. V was shortened by 1 base and J by 0 bases, with 1 base between the two germline ends. Germline V gene lookup returns CDR1 SEHNR and CDR2 FQNEAQ (reference sequence). This CDR3 region has 14 residues. In nucleotides, the CDR3 is TGTGCCAGCAGCTTAGTCTCTGGGGCCAACGTCCTGACTTTC. It translates to CASSLVSGANVLTF.

This chain uses TRBV4-3 with TRBJ1-6; 7 nucleotides align to TRBD1. The CDR3 is 15 residues long. With 3 bases clipped from V and 10 bases from J, the junction kept 9 bases outside the gene matches. CDR1 is LGHNA and CDR2 is YSLEER in the germline V gene. The CDR3 region is CASSQDRSLRSPLHF. The CDR3 nucleotides are TGCGCCAGCAGCCAGGACAGGTCCTTGCGGTCACCCCTCCACTTT.

This clone occurred a few times. The chain couples TRBV6-5 to TRBJ1-2; 9 bases line up with TRBD1. With V trimmed by 9 bases and J by 6 bases, 11 bases remained unmatched. This CDR3 is built from 14 residues. CDR1 and CDR2 (germline): MNHEY, SVGAGI. The CDR3 reads CASSAWGQGHGYTF. Here the CDR3 DNA reads TGTGCCAGTTCTGCTTGGGGACAGGGACATGGCTACACCTTC.

This clone was recorded once. V gene TRBV19 combines with J gene TRBJ1-2; TRBD1 aligns across 7 bases. V was pared by 5 bases and J by 7 bases, with 4 bases of the junction left unmatched. The germline CDR1 and CDR2 sequences are LNHDA and SQIVND (reference sequence). The CDR3 sequence is 12 residues long. CDR3: CASSAGGGGYTF. The CDR3 DNA sequence: TGTGCCAGTAGTGCAGGGGGTGGTGGCTACACCTTC.

The chain couples TRBV29-1 to TRBJ2-5; 8 positions match TRBD1. The trim removed 6 bases at V and 7 bases at J, leaving 13 bases unmatched. Looked up from germline, CDR1 is SQVTM and CDR2 is ANQGSEA. The CDR3 is 14 amino acids. CDR3 nucleotides: TGCAGCGTCCCAGGGCAGGGGGCTAGGGGGACCCAGTACTTC. As protein: CSVPGQGARGTQYF.

This clone occurred a few times. The genes are TRBV7-9 and TRBJ2-5; D uncertain. The CDR3 extends over 13 amino acids. Trimming stripped 5 bases from V and 5 bases from J, with 12 bases between. Per germline, CDR1 SEHNR and CDR2 FQNEAQ (reference sequence). CDR3 sequence reads: CASSHPPEETQYF. The DNA of the CDR3 is TGTGCCAGCAGCCACCCGCCTGAGGAGACCCAGTACTTC. Based on the CDR3 plus reference TRBV7-9 and TRBJ2-5, the full variable domain is DTGVSQNPRHKITKRGQNVTFRCDPISEHNRLYWYRQTLGQGPEFLTYFQNEAQLEKSRLLSDRFSAERPKGSFSTLEIQRTEQGDSAMYLCASSHPPEETQYFGPGTRLLVL.

This rearrangement joins TRBV6-6 to TRBJ2-7; no reliable D call. Germline lookup yields CDR1 MNHNY and CDR2 SVGAGI (reference sequence). The CDR3 is made up of 15 amino acids. Between the trimmed V and J ends, which lost 0 bases and 6 bases, there was a span of 15 bases. In nucleotides, the CDR3 is TGTGCCAGCAGTTACTCGGGCGGCACGGGTGGCGAGCAGTACTTC. Translating it yields CASSYSGGTGGEQYF.